This T cell receptor beta chain appears in the sequencing data of a study of T cell responses to AZD1222 COVID-19 vaccine. The study, taken as a whole, reports: In the spike-specific TCR repertoire, nearly half reportedly target unmutated variant regions. The number of AZD1222 recipients seropositive at baseline was only five to seven. The donor group comprised mostly white British people and more females; the analysis possibly underestimated clonal diversity.

Measured with immunoSEQ multiplex PCR; TCRdb has only the in-frame clones, and not every one. The repertoire holds approximately 110,000 clones, with over 80% as singletons. V lost 4 bases and J lost 7, with 8 bases in between. CDR1 SGHDN and CDR2 FVKESK come from the germline V gene. This CDR3 region has 13 residues. Comments on this clone: What it binds is not known.

The sample here was peripheral blood, taken 28 days after the second AZD1222 dose. The source is an adult who received the AZD1222 COVID-19 vaccine. The J gene is TRBJ1-6, the V gene TRBV14; no clear D gene. The CDR3 DNA is TGTGCCAGCAGCCTACTAATAAATTCACCCCTCCACTTT. Residues: CASSLLINSPLHF.